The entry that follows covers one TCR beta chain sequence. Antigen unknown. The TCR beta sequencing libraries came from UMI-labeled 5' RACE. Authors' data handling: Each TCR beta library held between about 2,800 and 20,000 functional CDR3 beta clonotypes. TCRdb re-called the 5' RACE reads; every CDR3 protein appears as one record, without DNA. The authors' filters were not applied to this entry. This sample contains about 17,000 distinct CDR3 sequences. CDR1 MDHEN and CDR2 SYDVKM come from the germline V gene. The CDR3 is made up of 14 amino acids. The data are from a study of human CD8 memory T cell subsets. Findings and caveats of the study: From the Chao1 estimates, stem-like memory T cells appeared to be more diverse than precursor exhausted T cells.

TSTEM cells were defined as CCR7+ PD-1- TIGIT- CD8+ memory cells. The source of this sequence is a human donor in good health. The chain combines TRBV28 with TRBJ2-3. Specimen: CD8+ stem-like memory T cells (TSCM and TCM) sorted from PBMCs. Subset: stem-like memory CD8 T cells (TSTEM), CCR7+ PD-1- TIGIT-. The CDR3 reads CASSLDSPTDTQYF.